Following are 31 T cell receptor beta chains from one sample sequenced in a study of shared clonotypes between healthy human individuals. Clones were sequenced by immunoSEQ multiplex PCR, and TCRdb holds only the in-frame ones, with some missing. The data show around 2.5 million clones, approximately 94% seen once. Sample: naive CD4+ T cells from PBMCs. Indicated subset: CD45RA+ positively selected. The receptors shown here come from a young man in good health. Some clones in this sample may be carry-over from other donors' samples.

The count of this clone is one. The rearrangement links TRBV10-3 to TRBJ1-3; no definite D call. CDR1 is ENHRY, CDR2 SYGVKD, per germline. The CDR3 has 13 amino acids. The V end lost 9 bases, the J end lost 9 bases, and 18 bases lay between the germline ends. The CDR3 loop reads CAIRDTARGTIYF. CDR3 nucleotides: TGTGCCATACGAGACACAGCCCGGGGCACCATATATTTT.

CDR3 in DNA: TGTGCCAGCAGCCCGAGGGGGCATGACGGGGAGCTGTTTTTT. Translated: CASSPRGHDGELFF. The rearrangement uses TRBV5-6 and TRBJ2-2; 7 nucleotides match TRBD1. Germline V lookup: CDR1 SGHDT, CDR2 YYEEEE. The CDR3 runs 14 residues. J was trimmed by 7 bases and V by 4 bases; bases with no gene match: 7. Full variable domain (rest looked up from reference TRBV5-6 and TRBJ2-2): DAGVTQSPTHLIKTRGQQVTLRCSPKSGHDTVSWYQQALGQGPQFIFQYYEEEERQRGNFPDRFSGHQFPNYSSELNVNALLLGDSALYLCASSPRGHDGELFFGEGSRLTVL.

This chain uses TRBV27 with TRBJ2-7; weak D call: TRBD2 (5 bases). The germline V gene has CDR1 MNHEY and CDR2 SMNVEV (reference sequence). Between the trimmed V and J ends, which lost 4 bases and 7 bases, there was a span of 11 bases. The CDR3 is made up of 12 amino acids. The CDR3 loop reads CASSSNREEQYF. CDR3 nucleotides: TGTGCCAGCAGTTCGAACCGGGAAGAGCAGTACTTC.

The CDR3 coding sequence is TGTGCCAGCTCTTCGGTGGTATCAACAGATACGCAGTATTTT. Translated, it gives CASSSVVSTDTQYF. The gene calls are TRBV18 and TRBJ2-3, with D uncertain. Trimming shortened V by 6 bases and J by 3 bases, and 13 bases separated the two germline ends. Germline CDR1 reads KGHSH; CDR2 reads LQKENI. The CDR3 runs 14 residues.

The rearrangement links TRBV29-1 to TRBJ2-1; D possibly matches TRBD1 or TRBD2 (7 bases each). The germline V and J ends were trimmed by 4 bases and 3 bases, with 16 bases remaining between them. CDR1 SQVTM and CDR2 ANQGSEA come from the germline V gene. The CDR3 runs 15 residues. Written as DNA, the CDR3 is TGCAGCGTTGTATTGGGAGGGGGCTTCTACAATGAGCAGTTCTTC. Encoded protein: CSVVLGGGFYNEQFF.

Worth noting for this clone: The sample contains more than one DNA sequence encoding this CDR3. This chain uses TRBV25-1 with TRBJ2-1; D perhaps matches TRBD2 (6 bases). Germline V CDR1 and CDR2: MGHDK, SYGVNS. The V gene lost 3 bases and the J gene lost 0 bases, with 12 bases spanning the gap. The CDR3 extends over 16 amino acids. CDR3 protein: CASSEVSGSSYNEQFF. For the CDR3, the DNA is TGTGCCAGCAGTGAGGTTAGCGGAAGCTCCTACAATGAGCAGTTCTTC.

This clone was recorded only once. The CDR3 DNA reads TGTGCCAGCAGTTGGGAGGGGGCGCATGGCTACACCTTC. Amino acids: CASSWEGAHGYTF. The genes are TRBV28 and TRBJ1-2; 7 bases are shared with TRBD1. J gave up 6 bases and V 4 bases, and 5 bases lay outside the gene matches. The CDR3 has 13 amino acids. The germline gives CDR1 MDHEN, CDR2 SYDVKM.

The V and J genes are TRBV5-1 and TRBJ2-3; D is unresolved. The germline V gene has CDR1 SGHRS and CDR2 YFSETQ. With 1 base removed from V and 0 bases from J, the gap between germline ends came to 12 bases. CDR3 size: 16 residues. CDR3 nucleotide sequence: TGCGCCAGCAGCTTGACGGTAGCCACTAGCACAGATACGCAGTATTTT. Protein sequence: CASSLTVATSTDTQYF.

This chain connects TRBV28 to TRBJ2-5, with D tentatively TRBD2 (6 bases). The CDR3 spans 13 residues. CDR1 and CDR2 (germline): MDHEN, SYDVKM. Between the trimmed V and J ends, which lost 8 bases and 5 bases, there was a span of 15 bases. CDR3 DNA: TGTGCCAGCGGCTTGGAGGGCCGGGAGACCCAGTACTTC. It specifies CASGLEGRETQYF.

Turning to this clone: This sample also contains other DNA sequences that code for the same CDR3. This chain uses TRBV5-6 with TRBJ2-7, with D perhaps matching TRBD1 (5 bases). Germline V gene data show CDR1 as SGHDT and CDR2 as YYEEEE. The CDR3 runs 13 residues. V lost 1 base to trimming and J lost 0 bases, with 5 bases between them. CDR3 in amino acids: CASSLRGSYEQYF. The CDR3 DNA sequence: TGTGCCAGCAGCTTGAGGGGCTCCTACGAGCAGTACTTC.

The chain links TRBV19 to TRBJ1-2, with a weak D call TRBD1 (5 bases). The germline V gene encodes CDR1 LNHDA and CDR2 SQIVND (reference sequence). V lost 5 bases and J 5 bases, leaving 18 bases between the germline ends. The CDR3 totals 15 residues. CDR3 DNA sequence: TGTGCCAGTAGTCCCTTCCGGGGGAACTCATATGGCTACACCTTC. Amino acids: CASSPFRGNSYGYTF.

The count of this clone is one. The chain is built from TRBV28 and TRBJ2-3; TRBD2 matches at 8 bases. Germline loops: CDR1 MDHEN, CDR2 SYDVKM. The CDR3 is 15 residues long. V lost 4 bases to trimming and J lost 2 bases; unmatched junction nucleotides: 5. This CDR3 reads CASSSQRENTDTQYF. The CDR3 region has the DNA TGTGCCAGCAGTTCCCAGCGGGAGAACACAGATACGCAGTATTTT.

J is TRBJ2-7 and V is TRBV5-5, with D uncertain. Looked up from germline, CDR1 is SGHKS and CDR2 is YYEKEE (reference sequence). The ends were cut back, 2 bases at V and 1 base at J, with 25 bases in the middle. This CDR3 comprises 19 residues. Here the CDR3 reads CASSFRYLRGVSGSYEQYF. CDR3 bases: TGTGCCAGCAGCTTCAGATACCTGAGAGGTGTTAGTGGTTCCTACGAGCAGTACTTC.

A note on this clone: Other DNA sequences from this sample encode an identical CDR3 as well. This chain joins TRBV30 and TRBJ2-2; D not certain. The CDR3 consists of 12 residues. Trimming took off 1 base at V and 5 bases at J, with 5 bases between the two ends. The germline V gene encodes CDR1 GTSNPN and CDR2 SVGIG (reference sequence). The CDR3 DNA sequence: TGTGCCTGGAGTGGTGGAACCGGGGAGCTGTTTTTT. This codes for CAWSGGTGELFF.

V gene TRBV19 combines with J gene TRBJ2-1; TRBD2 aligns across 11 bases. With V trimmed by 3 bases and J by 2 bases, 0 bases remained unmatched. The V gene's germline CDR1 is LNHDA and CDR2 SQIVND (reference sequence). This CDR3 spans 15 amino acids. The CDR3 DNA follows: TGTGCCAGTAGTATGGGACTAGCGGCCTACAATGAGCAGTTCTTC. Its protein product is CASSMGLAAYNEQFF.

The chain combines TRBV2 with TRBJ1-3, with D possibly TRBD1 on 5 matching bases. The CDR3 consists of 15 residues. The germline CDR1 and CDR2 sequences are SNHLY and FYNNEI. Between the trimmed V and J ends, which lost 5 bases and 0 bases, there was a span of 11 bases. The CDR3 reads CASSRGLASGNTIYF. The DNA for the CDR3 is TGTGCCAGCAGTCGGGGGTTAGCCTCTGGAAACACCATATATTTT. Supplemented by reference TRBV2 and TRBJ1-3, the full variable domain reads EPEVTQTPSHQVTQMGQEVILRCVPISNHLYFYWYRQILGQKVEFLVSFYNNEISEKSEIFDDQFSVERPDGSNFTLKIRSTKLEDSAMYFCASSRGLASGNTIYFGEGSWLTVV.

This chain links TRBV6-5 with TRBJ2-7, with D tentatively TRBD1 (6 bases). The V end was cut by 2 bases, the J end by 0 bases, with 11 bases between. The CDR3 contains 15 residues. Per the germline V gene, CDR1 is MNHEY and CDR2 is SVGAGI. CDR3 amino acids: CASSYDRPSSYEQYF. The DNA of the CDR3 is TGTGCCAGCAGTTACGACAGGCCCAGCTCCTACGAGCAGTACTTC.

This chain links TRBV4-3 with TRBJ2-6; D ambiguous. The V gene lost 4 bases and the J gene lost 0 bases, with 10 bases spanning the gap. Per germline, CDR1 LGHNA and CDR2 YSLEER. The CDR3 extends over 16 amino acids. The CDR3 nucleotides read TGCGCCAGCAGCCTTGGCCTAACCTCTGGGGCCAACGTCCTGACTTTC. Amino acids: CASSLGLTSGANVLTF.

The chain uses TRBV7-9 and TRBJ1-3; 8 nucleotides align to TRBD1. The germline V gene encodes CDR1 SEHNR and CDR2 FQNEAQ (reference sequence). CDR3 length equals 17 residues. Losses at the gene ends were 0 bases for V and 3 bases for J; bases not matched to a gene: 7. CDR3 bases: TGTGCCAGCAGCTTAGCGCGGACAGGGACTAATGGAAACACCATATATTTT. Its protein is CASSLARTGTNGNTIYF. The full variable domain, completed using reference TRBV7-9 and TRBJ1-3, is DTGVSQNPRHKITKRGQNVTFRCDPISEHNRLYWYRQTLGQGPEFLTYFQNEAQLEKSRLLSDRFSAERPKGSFSTLEIQRTEQGDSAMYLCASSLARTGTNGNTIYFGEGSWLTVV.

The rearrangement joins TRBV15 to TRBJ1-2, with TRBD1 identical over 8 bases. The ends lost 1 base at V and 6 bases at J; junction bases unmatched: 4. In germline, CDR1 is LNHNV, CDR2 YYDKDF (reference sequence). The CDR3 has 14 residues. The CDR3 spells CATSRAGRGHGYTF. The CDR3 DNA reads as TGTGCCACCAGCAGAGCGGGCAGGGGGCATGGCTACACCTTC. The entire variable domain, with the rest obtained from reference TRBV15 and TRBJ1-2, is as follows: DAMVIQNPRYQVTQFGKPVTLSCSQTLNHNVMYWYQQKSSQAPKLLFHYYDKDFNNEADTPDNFQSRRPNTSFCFLDIRSPGLGDTAMYLCATSRAGRGHGYTFGSGTRLTVV.

The CDR3 DNA reads as TGTGCCACCAGCAGAAAGAGACAAACTAACTATGGCTACACCTTC. It specifies CATSRKRQTNYGYTF. The chain is built from TRBV15 and TRBJ1-2; no clear D gene. This CDR3 spans 15 amino acids. V dropped 2 bases and J dropped 0 bases, with 10 bases sitting between them. The germline V gene encodes CDR1 LNHNV and CDR2 YYDKDF (reference sequence).

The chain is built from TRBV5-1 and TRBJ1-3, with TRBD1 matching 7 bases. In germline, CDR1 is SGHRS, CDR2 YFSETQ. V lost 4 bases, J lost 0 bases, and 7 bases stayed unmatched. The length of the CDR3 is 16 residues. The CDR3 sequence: CASSRPRDSSGNTIYF. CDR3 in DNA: TGCGCCAGCAGCCGTCCGCGGGACAGCTCTGGAAACACCATATATTTT.

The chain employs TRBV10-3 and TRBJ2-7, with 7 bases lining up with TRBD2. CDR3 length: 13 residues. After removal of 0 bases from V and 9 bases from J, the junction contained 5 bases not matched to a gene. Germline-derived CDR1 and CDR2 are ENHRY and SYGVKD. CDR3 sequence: CAISESGTTRQYF. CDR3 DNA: TGTGCCATCAGTGAGTCCGGGACTACGCGGCAGTACTTC.

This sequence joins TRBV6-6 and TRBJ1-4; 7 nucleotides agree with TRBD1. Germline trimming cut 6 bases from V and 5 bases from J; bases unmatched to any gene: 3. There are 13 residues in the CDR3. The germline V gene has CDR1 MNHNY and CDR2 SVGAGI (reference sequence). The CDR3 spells CASRKQGNEKLFF. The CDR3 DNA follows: TGTGCCAGCAGAAAACAGGGGAATGAAAAACTGTTTTTT.

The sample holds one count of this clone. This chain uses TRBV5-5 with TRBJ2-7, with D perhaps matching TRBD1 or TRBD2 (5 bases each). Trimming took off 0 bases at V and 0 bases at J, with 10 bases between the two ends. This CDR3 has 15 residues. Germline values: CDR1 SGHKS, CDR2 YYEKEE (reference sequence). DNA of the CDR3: TGTGCCAGCAGCTTGGTCAGGGAGACCTCCTACGAGCAGTACTTC. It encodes CASSLVRETSYEQYF. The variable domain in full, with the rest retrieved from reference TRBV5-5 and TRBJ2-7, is DAGVTQSPTHLIKTRGQQVTLRCSPISGHKSVSWYQQVLGQGPQFIFQYYEKEERGRGNFPDRFSARQFPNYSSELNVNALLLGDSALYLCASSLVRETSYEQYFGPGTRLTVT.

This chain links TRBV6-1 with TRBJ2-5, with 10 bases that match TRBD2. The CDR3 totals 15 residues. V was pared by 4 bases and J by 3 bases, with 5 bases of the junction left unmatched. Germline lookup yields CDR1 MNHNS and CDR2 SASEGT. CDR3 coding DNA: TGTGCCAGCAGTGTTACTAGCGGGAACAAAGAGACCCAGTACTTC. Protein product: CASSVTSGNKETQYF.

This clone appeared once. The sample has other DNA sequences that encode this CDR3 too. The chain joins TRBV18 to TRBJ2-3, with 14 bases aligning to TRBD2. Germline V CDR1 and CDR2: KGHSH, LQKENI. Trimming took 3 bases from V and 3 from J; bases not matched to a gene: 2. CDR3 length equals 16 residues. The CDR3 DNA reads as TGTGCCAGCTCACCTCGACTAGCGGGAGGGACAGATACGCAGTATTTT. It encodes CASSPRLAGGTDTQYF.

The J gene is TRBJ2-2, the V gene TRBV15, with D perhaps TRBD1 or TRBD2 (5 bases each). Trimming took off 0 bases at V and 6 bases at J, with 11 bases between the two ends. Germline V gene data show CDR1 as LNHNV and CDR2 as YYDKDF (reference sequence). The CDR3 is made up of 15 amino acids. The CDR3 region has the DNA TGTGCCACCAGCAGAGATGCCCGGGGCGCCGGGGAGCTGTTTTTT. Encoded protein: CATSRDARGAGELFF.

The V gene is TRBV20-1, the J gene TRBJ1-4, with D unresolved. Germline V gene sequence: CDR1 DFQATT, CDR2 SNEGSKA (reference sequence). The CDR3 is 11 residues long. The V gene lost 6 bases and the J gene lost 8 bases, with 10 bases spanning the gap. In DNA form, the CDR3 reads TGCAGTGCCGAAGTTTGGGAAAAACTGTTTTTT. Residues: CSAEVWEKLFF.

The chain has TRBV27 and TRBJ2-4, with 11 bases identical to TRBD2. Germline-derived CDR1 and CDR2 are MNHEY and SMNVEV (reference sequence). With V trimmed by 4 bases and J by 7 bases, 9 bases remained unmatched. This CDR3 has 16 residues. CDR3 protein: CASSSTTSGTPNIQYF. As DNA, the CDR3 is TGTGCCAGCAGTTCGACGACTAGCGGGACACCGAACATTCAGTACTTC.

The CDR3: CASSLALGSNSYNEQFF. The DNA for the CDR3 is TGTGCCAGCAGCTTAGCGCTTGGTAGCAACTCCTACAATGAGCAGTTCTTC. The chain has TRBV7-8 and TRBJ2-1, with D uncertain. CDR1 is SGHVS and CDR2 is FQNEAQ in the germline V gene. The CDR3 covers 17 residues. Trimming shortened V by 0 bases and J by 0 bases, and 12 bases separated the two germline ends.